The clone carrying this T cell receptor beta chain has more than one count but fewer than ten. The data are from a study of sequential checkpoint blockade in melanoma. Study in general: Patients were randomized 1:1 to nivolumab-then-ipilimumab or ipilimumab-then-nivolumab first-line.

Assay used: immunoSEQ multiplex PCR; TCRdb lists only in-frame clones, some missing. The sample includes a few thousand clones, 28% of them seen just once. Per the germline V gene, CDR1 is MDHEN and CDR2 is SYDVKM. V lost 7 bases and J lost 0, with 13 bases in between. This CDR3 is 15 amino acids long. As for treatment: randomized to nivolumab then ipilimumab (arm A) or the reverse (arm B). No patient had prior DNA-damaging chemotherapy. Sequencing was performed on tumor tissue (inferred from file names), taken from a patient given nivolumab and ipilimumab in sequence. The rearrangement links TRBV28 to TRBJ1-5; D unresolved. The clonotype originates from a human donor with melanoma. CDR3 DNA: TGTGCCAGCACCCCTGGTGCATATAGCAATCAGCCCCAGCATTTT. It is translated as CASTPGAYSNQPQHF.